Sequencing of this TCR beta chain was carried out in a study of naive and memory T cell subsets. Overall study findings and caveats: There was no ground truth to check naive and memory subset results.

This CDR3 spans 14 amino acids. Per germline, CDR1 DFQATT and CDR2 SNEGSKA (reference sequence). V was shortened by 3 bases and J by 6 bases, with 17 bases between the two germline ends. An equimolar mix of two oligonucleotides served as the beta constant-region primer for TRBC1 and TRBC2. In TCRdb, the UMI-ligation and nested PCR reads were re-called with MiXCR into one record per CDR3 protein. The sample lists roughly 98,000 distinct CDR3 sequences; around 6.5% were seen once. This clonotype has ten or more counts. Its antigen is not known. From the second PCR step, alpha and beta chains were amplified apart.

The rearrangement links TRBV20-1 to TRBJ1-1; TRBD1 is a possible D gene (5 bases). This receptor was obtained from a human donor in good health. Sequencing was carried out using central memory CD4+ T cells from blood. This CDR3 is CSARVGALASEAFF. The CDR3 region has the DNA TGCAGTGCTAGGGTCGGGGCCCTAGCATCTGAAGCTTTCTTT.